These T cell receptor beta chains were read from a single sample in a study of cytomegalovirus exposure and HLA in healthy donors. This table comes from immunoSEQ multiplex PCR, and its TCRdb copy is limited to in-frame clones, with some not included. The sample has about 170,000 clones, approximately 70% seen once; the top ten hold under 5.5%. What was sequenced was PBMCs. All receptors come from a woman under 30 in good health and CMV-seropositive. Both conserved end residues are part of each CDR3. D genes are given only for firm matches. Part of the rows lack a size; the others show once, few, many or a class for expanded clones.

once	NA	TRBJ2-4	TRBV4-1	14	TGCGCCAGCAGCCAAGCTCTAGCCAAAAACATTCAGTACTTC	CASSQALAKNIQYF
NA	NA	TRBJ2-3	TRBV19	15	TGTGCCAGTAGTTGGGACACTAGTCGGGCAGATACGCAGTATTTT	CASSWDTSRADTQYF
NA	TRBD1	TRBJ1-2	TRBV18	15	TGTGCCAGCTCAATACAACCGGGACAGGGGGATGGCTACACCTTC	CASSIQPGQGDGYTF
few	NA	TRBJ1-2	TRBV12-5	18	TGTGCTAGTGGTTTGGTTTTCAGGGGTCAATTAGCTAACTATGGCTACACCTTC	CASGLVFRGQLANYGYTF
NA	NA	TRBJ2-1	TRBV23-1	14	TGCGCCAGCAGTCAATCGCACACAGGCAAAGAGCAGTTCTTC	CASSQSHTGKEQFF
NA	NA	TRBJ1-2	TRBV11-2	15	TGTGCCAGCAGCTTAGTCCGACAGCCTCTCTATGGCTACACCTTC	CASSLVRQPLYGYTF
NA	NA	TRBJ2-5	TRBV5-1	15	TGCGCCAGCAGCTTGTCGGGAGGGGGCGCGGAGACCCAGTACTTC	CASSLSGGGAETQYF
NA	NA	TRBJ2-3	TRBV19	11	TGTGCCAGTAGTATCTCAGATACGCAGTATTTT	CASSISDTQYF
few	TRBD1	TRBJ1-2	TRBV10-1	15	TGCGCCAGCAGCGTAAAGGACAGGGCCATCTCTGGCTACACCTTC	CASSVKDRAISGYTF
few	TRBD1	TRBJ2-6	TRBV29-1	18	TGCAGCGTCCTAATCGGGGGACAGGGGGGACCTGGGGCCAACGTCCTGACTTTC	CSVLIGGQGGPGANVLTF
NA	TRBD1	TRBJ1-2	TRBV6-6	16	TGTGCCAGCAGTTATTATGTACGGGACAGCCTTTTGGGCTACACCTTC	CASSYYVRDSLLGYTF
NA	TRBD2	TRBJ2-1	TRBV5-5	16	TGTGCCAGCAGCCCTGGGAGTAGCGGGGGGGCGGGGGAGCAGTTCTTC	CASSPGSSGGAGEQFF
NA	TRBD2	TRBJ2-7	TRBV4-1	15	TGCGCCAGCAGCCAAGATCGGGCGGGGGGGTACGAGCAGTACTTC	CASSQDRAGGYEQYF
NA	NA	TRBJ1-5	TRBV30	16	TGTGCCTGGAGGGCCCAAGCGTCAGGGGCAGATCAGCCCCAGCATTTT	CAWRAQASGADQPQHF
NA	TRBD1	TRBJ2-7	TRBV5-4	14	TGTGCCAGCAGCTTGGCCGGGACAGATTACGAGCAGTACTTC	CASSLAGTDYEQYF
once	TRBD2	TRBJ2-3	TRBV9	16	TGTGCCAGCAGCGTAGTTAGCGGGGTGAGCACAGATACGCAGTATTTT	CASSVVSGVSTDTQYF
medium-sized	NA	TRBJ1-1	TRBV4-3	15	TGCGCCAGCAGCCAAAGGGAACTAGCTGGGTCTGAAGCTTTCTTT	CASSQRELAGSEAFF
NA	NA	TRBJ2-7	TRBV5-1	15	TGCGCCAGCAGCTTGGTGACGGGGATCTCCTACGAGCAGTACTTC	CASSLVTGISYEQYF
NA	TRBD1	TRBJ2-3	TRBV15	14	TGTGCCACCACAGGGGGTAGGAACACAGATACGCAGTATTTT	CATTGGRNTDTQYF
NA	NA	TRBJ2-1	TRBV13	15	TGTGCCAGCAAGCCCCGGACTTCGGATTACAATGAGCAGTTCTTC	CASKPRTSDYNEQFF
NA	NA	TRBJ2-2	TRBV6-5	12	TGTGCCAGCAGTTACCGAGACGGGGAGCTGTTTTTT	CASSYRDGELFF
NA	NA	TRBJ1-6	TRBV7-2	17	TGTGCCAGCAGCGGAGCCCCGGGGACACCTCCCAATTCACCCCTCCACTTT	CASSGAPGTPPNSPLHF